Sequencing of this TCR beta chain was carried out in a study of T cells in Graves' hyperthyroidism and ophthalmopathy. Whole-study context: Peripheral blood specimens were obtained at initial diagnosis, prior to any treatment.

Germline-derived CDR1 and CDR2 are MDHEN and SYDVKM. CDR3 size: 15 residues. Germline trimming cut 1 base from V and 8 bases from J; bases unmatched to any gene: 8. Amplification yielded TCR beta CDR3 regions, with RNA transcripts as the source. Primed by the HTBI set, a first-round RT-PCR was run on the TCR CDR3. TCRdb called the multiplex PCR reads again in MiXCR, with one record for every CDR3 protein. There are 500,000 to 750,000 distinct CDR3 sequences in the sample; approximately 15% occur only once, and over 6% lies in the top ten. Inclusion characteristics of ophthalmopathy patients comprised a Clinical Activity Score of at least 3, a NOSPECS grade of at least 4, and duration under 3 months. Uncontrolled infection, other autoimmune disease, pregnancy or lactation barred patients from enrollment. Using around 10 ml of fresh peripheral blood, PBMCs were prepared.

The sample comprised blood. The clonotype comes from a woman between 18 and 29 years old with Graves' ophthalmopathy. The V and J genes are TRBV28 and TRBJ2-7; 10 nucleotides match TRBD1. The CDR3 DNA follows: TGTGCCAGCAGTTTATATCGACAGGGGGCCTGGAAGCAGTACTTC. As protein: CASSLYRQGAWKQYF.